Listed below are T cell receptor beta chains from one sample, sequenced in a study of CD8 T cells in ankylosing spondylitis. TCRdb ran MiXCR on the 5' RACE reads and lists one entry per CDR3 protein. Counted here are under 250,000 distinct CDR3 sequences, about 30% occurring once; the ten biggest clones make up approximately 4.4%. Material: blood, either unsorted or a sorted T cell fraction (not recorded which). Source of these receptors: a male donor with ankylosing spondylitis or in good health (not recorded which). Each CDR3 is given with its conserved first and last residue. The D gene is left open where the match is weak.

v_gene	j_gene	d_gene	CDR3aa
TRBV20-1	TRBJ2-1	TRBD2	CSATRLAGLTKRYNEQFF
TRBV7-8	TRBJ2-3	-	CASSLTGPGTDTQYF
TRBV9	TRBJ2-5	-	CASSPQQGQETQYF
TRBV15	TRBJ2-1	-	CATSSRSGARDNEQFF
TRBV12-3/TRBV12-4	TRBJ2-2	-	CASSSHRDTGELFF
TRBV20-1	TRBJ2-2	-	CSAGRGTGELFF
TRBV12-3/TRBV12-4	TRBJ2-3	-	CASTNPGRLPYTDTQYF
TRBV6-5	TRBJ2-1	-	CASSYVGHNEQFF
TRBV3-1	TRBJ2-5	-	CASSLPGAPETQYF
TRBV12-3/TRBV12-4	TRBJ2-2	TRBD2	CASSLSGGVTNTGELFF
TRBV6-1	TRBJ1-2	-	CASSSGGGYGYTF
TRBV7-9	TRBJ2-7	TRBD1	CASSPWDRTYSYEQYF
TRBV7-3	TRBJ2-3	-	CASASVPASTDTQYF
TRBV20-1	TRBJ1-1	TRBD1	CSARDRDRYSFGAFF
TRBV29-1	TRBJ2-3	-	CSVDYGALDTQYF
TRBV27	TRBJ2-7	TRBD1	CASSSARGHGSYEQYF
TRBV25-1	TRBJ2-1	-	CASSDETNFNEQFF
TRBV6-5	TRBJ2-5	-	CASSSVQETQYF
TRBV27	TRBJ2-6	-	CASSLPGAGANVLTF
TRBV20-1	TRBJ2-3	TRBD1	CSAQIRGTDTQYF
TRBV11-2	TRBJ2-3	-	CASSGSTDTQYF
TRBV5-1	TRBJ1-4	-	CASSLKGSTNEKLFF
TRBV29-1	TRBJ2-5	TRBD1	CSVLFRDRQETQYF
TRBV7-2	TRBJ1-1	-	CASSLEMNTEAFF
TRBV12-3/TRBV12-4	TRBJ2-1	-	CASSLGETEYNEQFF
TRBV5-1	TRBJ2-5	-	CASSLYRNQETQYF
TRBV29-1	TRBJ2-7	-	CSVASFYEQYF
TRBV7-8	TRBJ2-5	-	CASSSRQTQETQYF
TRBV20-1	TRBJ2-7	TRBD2	CSARVLAGVTGYEQYF
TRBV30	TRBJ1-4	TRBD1	CAWRPRGLGEKLFF
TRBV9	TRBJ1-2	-	CASSVEPGTNYGYTF
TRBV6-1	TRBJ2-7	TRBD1	CAMLGTGGLGEQYF
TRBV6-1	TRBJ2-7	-	CASTTGDLWDEQYF
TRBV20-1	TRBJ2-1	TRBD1	CSFRDRGNNEQFF
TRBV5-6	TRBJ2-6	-	CASSPYGANVLTF
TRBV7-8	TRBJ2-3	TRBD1	CASSWTGDDTDTQYF
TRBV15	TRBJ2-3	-	CATSGGRYRADTQYF
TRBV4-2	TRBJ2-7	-	CASSQDRQTYEQYF
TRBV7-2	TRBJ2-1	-	CASSLAGAGSCFF
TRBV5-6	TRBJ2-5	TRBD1	CASSFFGTDKETQYF
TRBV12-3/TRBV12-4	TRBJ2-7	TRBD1	CASSSSGTGRYEQYF
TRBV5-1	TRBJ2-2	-	CASSLGGTNTGELFF
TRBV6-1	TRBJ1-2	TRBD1	CACAQTGPGYGYTF
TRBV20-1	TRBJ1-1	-	CSARDYQGHPTEAFF
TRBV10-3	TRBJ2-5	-	CAIGEVQGTPTQYF
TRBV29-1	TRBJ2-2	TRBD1	CSSRQGGELFF
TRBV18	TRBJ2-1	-	CASSPRGPLPDEQFF
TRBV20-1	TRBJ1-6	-	CSARYEGALFSPLHF
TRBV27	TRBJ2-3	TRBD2	CASRGLAGADTQYF
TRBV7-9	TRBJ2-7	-	CASSFRLSPSYEQYF
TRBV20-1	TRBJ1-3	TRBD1	CSAGDRASGNTIYF
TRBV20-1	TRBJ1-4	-	CSARQGSEKLFF
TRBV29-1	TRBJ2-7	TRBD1	CSDTGDWDEQYF
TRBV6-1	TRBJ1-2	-	CASSESDNYGYTF
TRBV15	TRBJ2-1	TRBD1	CATSYLDRDRSYNEQFF